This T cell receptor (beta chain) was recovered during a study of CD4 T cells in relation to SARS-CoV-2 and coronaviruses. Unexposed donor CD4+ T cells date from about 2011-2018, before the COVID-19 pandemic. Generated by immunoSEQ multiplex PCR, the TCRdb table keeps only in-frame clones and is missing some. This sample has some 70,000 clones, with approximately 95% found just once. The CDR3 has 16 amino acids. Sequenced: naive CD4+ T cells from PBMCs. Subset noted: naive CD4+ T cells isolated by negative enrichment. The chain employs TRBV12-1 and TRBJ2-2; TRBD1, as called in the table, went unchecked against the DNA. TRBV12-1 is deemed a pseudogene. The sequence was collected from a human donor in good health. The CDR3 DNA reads TGTGCCAGCAGCACTAACAGGGTGCCGAACACCGGGGAGCTGTTTTTT. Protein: CASSTNRVPNTGELFF.